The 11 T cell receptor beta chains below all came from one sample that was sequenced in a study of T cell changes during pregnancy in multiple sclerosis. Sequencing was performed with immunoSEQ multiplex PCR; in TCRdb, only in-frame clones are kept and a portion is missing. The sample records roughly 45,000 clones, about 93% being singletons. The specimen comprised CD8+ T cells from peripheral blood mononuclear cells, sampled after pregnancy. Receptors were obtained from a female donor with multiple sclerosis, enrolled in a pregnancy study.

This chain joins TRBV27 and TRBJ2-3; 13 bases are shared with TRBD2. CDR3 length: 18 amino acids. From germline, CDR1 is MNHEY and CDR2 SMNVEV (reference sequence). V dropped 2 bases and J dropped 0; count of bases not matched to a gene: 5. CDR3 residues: CASSLLLAGGRSTDTQYF. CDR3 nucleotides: TGTGCCAGCAGTTTACTACTAGCGGGAGGGCGTAGCACAGATACGCAGTATTTT.

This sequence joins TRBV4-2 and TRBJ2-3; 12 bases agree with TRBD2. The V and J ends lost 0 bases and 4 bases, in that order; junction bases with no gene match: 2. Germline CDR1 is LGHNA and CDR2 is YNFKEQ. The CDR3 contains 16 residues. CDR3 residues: CASSQDLAGGPDTQYF. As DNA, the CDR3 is TGTGCCAGCAGCCAAGATCTAGCGGGAGGGCCAGATACGCAGTATTTT.

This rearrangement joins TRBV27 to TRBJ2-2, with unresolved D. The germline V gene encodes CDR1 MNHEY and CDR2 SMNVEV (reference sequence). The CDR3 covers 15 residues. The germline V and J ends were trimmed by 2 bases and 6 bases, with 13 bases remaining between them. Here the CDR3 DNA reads TGTGCCAGCAGTTTAGTCGGTTCGGTGTCCGGGGAGCTGTTTTTT. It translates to CASSLVGSVSGELFF.

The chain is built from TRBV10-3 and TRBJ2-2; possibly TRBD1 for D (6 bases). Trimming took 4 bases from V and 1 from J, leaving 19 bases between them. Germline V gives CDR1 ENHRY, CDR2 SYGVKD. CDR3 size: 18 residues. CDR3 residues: CAISVEPGAGKNTGELFF. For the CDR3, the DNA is TGTGCCATCAGTGTGGAGCCAGGGGCAGGGAAGAACACCGGGGAGCTGTTTTTT.

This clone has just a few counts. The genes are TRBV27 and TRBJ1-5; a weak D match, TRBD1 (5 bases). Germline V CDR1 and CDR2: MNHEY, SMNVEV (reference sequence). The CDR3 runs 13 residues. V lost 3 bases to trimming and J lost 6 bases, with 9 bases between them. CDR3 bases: TGTGCCAGCAGTTTCGGGAGGGGTCAGCCCCAGCATTTT. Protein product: CASSFGRGQPQHF.

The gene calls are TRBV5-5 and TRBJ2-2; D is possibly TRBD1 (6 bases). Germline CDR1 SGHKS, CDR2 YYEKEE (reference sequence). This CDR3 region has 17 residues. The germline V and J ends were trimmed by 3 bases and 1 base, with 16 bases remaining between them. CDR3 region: CASSSFPWTENTGELFF. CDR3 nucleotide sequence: TGTGCCAGCAGCTCGTTCCCCTGGACAGAGAACACCGGGGAGCTGTTTTTT.

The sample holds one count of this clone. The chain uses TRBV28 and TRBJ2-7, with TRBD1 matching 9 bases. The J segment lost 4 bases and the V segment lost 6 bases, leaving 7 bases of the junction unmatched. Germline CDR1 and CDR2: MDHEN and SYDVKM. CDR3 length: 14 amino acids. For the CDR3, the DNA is TGTGCCAGCAGCTCTACAGGGGGCTGGTACGAGCAGTACTTC. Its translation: CASSSTGGWYEQYF.

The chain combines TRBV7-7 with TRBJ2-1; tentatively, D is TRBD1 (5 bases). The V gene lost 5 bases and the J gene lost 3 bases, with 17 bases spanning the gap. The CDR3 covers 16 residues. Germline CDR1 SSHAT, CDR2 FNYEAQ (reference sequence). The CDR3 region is CASSPSQGSHYNEQFF. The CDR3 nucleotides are TGTGCCAGCAGCCCGAGTCAGGGTTCCCACTACAATGAGCAGTTCTTC.

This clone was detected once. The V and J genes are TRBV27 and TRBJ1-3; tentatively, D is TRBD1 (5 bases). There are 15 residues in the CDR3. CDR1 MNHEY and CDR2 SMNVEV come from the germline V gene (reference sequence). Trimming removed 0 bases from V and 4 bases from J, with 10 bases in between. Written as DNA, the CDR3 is TGTGCCAGCAGTTTATCGCAGGGTGGGGGAAACACCATATATTTT. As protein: CASSLSQGGGNTIYF.

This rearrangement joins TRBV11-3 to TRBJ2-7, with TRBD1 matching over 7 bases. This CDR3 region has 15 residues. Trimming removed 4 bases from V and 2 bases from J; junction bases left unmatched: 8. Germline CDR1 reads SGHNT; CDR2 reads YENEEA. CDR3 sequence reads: CASSSHSGQPYEQYF. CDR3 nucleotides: TGTGCCAGCAGCTCCCACTCGGGACAGCCCTACGAGCAGTACTTC.

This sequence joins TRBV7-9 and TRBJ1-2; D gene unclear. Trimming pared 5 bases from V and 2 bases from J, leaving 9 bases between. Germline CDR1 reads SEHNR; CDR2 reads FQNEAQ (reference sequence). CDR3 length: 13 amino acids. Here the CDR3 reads CASSDPGNYGYTF. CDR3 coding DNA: TGTGCCAGCAGCGATCCGGGGAACTATGGCTACACCTTC. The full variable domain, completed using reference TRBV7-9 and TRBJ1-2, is DTGVSQNPRHKITKRGQNVTFRCDPISEHNRLYWYRQTLGQGPEFLTYFQNEAQLEKSRLLSDRFSAERPKGSFSTLEIQRTEQGDSAMYLCASSDPGNYGYTFGSGTRLTVV.